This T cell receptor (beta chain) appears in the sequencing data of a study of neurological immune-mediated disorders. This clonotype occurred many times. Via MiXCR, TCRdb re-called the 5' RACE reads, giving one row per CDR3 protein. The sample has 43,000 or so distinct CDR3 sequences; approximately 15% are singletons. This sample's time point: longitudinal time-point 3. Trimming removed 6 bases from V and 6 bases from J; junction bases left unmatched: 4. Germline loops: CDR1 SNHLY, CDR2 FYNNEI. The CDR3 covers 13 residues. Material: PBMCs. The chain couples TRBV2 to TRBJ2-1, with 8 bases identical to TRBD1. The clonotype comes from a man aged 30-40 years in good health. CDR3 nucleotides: TGTGCCAGCAGGGTGGACAGGGCCAATGAGCAGTTCTTC. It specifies CASRVDRANEQFF.